The clone carrying this T cell receptor beta chain was recorded a few times. The antigen remains unidentified. This specimen belongs to a study of beta chain features in type 1 diabetes. The overall study: Age, gender and cell yields were similar between patients and healthy donors. The study's findings and limits: Relative to healthy donors, patients appeared to have naive, central memory and Treg TCRB repertoires that were more similar. Diminished insertions and augmented deletions at VDJ junctions characterized type 1 diabetes patients.

CDR1 and CDR2 (germline): MNHEY, SMNVEV (reference sequence). Trimming cost V 1 base and J 2 bases, with 12 bases left between them. The CDR3 length is 15 residues. Expressed TCRB transcripts were sequenced after all isolated RNA was converted to cDNA. Method: immunoSEQ multiplex PCR; TCRdb's copy keeps in-frame clones and lacks some. The sample consists of under 200,000 clones, 7.5% to 10% of them appearing once. The clonotype originates from a man younger than 35 in good health. The rearrangement links TRBV27 to TRBJ2-7; D unresolved. The sample comprised central memory CD4+ T cells from blood. In DNA, the CDR3 is TGTGCCAGCAGTTTATACGCGAGAGCAACCTACGAGCAGTACTTC. Encoded protein: CASSLYARATYEQYF.